The clone carrying this T cell receptor (beta chain) turned up a few times. Sequencing of TCR-alpha and TCR-beta chains was unpaired. Produced via immunoSEQ multiplex PCR; TCRdb's table is partial and in-frame only. Here the sample spans nearly 60,000 clones, roughly 90% being singletons. This entry is derived from a study of T cells in tuberculosis. The CDR3 spans 12 residues. Trimming shortened V by 6 bases and J by 6 bases, and 9 bases separated the two germline ends. Germline CDR1 MDHEN, CDR2 SYDVKM. Thawed, overnight-rested PBMC were stained with GMM-loaded CD1B tetramer, viability dye and anti-CD3, then sorted. The lipid loaded on the CD1B tetramers was C32 glucose monomycolate from Rhodococcus equi. PBMC for tetramer sorting were first depleted of CD14-expressing monocytes.

What was sequenced was CD1b-GMM tetramer-negative cells sorted from PBMCs. This sequence originates from an adult woman with latent tuberculosis. The chain uses TRBV28 and TRBJ1-3; D gene uncertain. This CDR3 is CASSPGLNTIYF. The CDR3 nucleotides are TGTGCCAGCAGCCCCGGACTAAACACCATATATTTT.